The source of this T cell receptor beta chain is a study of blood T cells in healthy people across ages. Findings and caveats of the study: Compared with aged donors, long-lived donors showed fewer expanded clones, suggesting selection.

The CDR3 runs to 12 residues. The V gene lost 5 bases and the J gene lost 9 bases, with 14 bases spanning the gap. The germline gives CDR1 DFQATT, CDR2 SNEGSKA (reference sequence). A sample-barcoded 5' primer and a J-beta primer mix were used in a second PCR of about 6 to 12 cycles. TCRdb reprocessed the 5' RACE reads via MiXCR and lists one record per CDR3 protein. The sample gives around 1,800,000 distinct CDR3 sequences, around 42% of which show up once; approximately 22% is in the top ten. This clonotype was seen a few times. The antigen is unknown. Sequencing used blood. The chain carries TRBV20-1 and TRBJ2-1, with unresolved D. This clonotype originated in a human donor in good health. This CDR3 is CSARTKLGEQFF. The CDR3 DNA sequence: TGCAGTGCTCGGACGAAATTGGGTGAGCAGTTCTTC.